This entry lists 27 T cell receptor beta chains sequenced from one sample in a study of cytomegalovirus exposure and HLA in healthy donors. Primers: 60 Vbeta forward and 13 Jbeta reverse. Measured with immunoSEQ multiplex PCR; TCRdb has only the in-frame clones, and not every one. Here the sample spans nearly 110,000 clones, more than 70% being singletons. Sequenced sample: PBMCs. Receptors originate from a man younger than 30 in good health and CMV-seronegative.

The J gene is TRBJ2-1, the V gene TRBV7-9, with D maybe TRBD1 (5 bases). The germline gives CDR1 SEHNR, CDR2 FQNEAQ (reference sequence). Trimming took 6 bases from V and 0 from J, leaving 12 bases between them. The CDR3 is 15 amino acids. CDR3 nucleotide sequence: TGTGCCAGCAGGCCGCAGGGATACTCCTACAATGAGCAGTTCTTC. This codes for CASRPQGYSYNEQFF.

This sequence joins TRBV13 and TRBJ2-6; D is ambiguous. CDR1 is PRHDT, CDR2 FYEKMQ, per germline (reference sequence). Deletions cut 2 bases from V and 4 bases from J, with 9 bases between. This CDR3 comprises 15 residues. DNA of the CDR3: TGTGCCAGCAGCTTAACGGTGCCCGGGGCCAACGTCCTGACTTTC. Translating it yields CASSLTVPGANVLTF.

This clone was observed once. The rearrangement uses TRBV10-3 and TRBJ1-2; 8 bases match TRBD1. The CDR3 consists of 13 residues. Germline assignment: CDR1 ENHRY and CDR2 SYGVKD. V dropped 5 bases and J dropped 4; count of bases not matched to a gene: 3. The CDR3 DNA is TGTGCCATCAGTAACGGACAGGGCTATGGCTACACCTTC. It translates to CAISNGQGYGYTF.

The chain has TRBV6-6 and TRBJ1-2, with a tentative D call TRBD1 (6 bases). There are 14 residues in the CDR3. Germline CDR1 MNHNY, CDR2 SVGAGI (reference sequence). The V gene lost 7 bases and the J gene lost 13 bases, with 25 bases spanning the gap. The CDR3 is CASTYDLAGDLITF. The CDR3 nucleotides read TGTGCCAGCACCTACGATCTGGCAGGGGATTTGATCACCTTC.

This chain uses TRBV7-2 with TRBJ1-2, with 9 positions matching TRBD1. The CDR3 has 15 amino acids. Losses at the gene ends were 2 bases for V and 6 bases for J; bases not matched to a gene: 7. Germline CDR1 and CDR2: SGHTA and FQGNSA. CDR3 in amino acids: CASSLPGQGGHGYTF. Here the CDR3 DNA reads TGTGCCAGCAGCTTACCGGGACAGGGCGGCCATGGCTACACCTTC.

V gene TRBV2 combines with J gene TRBJ2-1; 11 bases fit TRBD2. Germline V gene data show CDR1 as SNHLY and CDR2 as FYNNEI. The trim removed 3 bases at V and 5 bases at J, leaving 3 bases unmatched. The CDR3 spans 15 residues. CDR3 in DNA: TGTGCCAGCAGTGAGGAGACTAGCGGGAACAATGAGCAGTTCTTC. As protein: CASSEETSGNNEQFF.

The V and J genes are TRBV10-1 and TRBJ2-3, with TRBD1 matching over 8 bases. CDR3 length: 14 amino acids. Looked up from germline, CDR1 is WNHNN and CDR2 is SYGVQD (reference sequence). Losses at the gene ends were 4 bases for V and 1 base for J; bases not matched to a gene: 1. This chain's CDR3 is CASSADRGTDTQYF. The CDR3 DNA reads TGCGCCAGCAGTGCGGACAGGGGCACAGATACGCAGTATTTT.

The V gene is TRBV15, the J gene TRBJ1-2; 10 bases align to TRBD1. With 4 bases clipped from V and 7 bases from J, the junction kept 6 bases outside the gene matches. This CDR3 region has 14 residues. CDR1 is LNHNV, CDR2 YYDKDF, per germline (reference sequence). In DNA form, the CDR3 reads TGTGCCACCAGCATGGCGGGACAGGGGTTTGGCTACACCTTC. The encoded protein is CATSMAGQGFGYTF.

This chain joins TRBV21-1 and TRBJ2-5; whether TRBD2, the table's D call, matches the DNA was not checked. TRBV21-1 is a pseudogene locus. The CDR3 contains 11 residues. The CDR3 reads CANKRGETQYF. CDR3 nucleotides: TGTGCCAATAAACGGGGAGAGACCCAGTACTTC.

This chain links TRBV29-1 with TRBJ2-5; TRBD2 matches at 14 bases. V lost 6 bases, J lost 4 bases, and 7 bases stayed unmatched. CDR1 is SQVTM and CDR2 is ANQGSEA in the germline V gene. CDR3 length: 15 amino acids. CDR3 nucleotides: TGCAGCGTCACGACTAGCGGGGGGGCCCTAGAGACCCAGTACTTC. This encodes CSVTTSGGALETQYF. Using reference TRBV29-1 and TRBJ2-5 for the parts outside the CDR3, the full variable domain is SAVISQKPSRDICQRGTSLTIQCQVDSQVTMMFWYRQQPGQSLTLIATANQGSEATYESGFVIDKFPISRPNLTFSTLTVSNMSPEDSSIYLCSVTTSGGALETQYFGPGTRLLVL.

Of note for this clone: The same CDR3 is also encoded by other DNA sequences in this sample. The rearrangement uses TRBV7-6 and TRBJ2-5, with D possibly being TRBD2 (5 bases). V was cut by 5 bases and J by 5 bases, with 21 bases left in between. The CDR3 runs 16 residues. The germline V gene has CDR1 SGHVS and CDR2 FNYEAQ. CDR3 coding DNA: TGTGCCAGCAGCCAACCGTTAAAGGCGGGTGGGGAGACCCAGTACTTC. This codes for CASSQPLKAGGETQYF.

The chain is built from TRBV10-1 and TRBJ2-1; 9 nucleotides agree with TRBD1. This CDR3 region has 15 residues. Germline V gene lookup returns CDR1 WNHNN and CDR2 SYGVQD (reference sequence). V gave up 6 bases and J gave up 2 bases; unmatched junction bases: 5. The CDR3 loop reads CASSSGQGPYNEQFF. As DNA, the CDR3 is TGCGCCAGCAGCTCGGGACAGGGCCCCTACAATGAGCAGTTCTTC.

This clone has more than one count but fewer than ten. This chain joins TRBV5-6 and TRBJ1-1; the D gene is possibly TRBD1 (5 bases). Germline CDR1 and CDR2: SGHDT and YYEEEE. The CDR3 runs to 14 residues. The V and J ends lost 3 bases and 2 bases respectively, with 11 bases between them. CDR3 nucleotides: TGTGCCAGCAGCTCGCCGACAGCTAACACTGAAGCTTTCTTT. Protein: CASSSPTANTEAFF.

The V gene is TRBV18, the J gene TRBJ2-3; 10 bases align to TRBD1. The germline V gene has CDR1 KGHSH and CDR2 LQKENI. The V gene end was trimmed by 4 bases and the J gene end by 1 base; junction bases not matched to a gene: 5. This CDR3 has 16 amino acids. Here the CDR3 reads CASSREGTGGTDTQYF. For the CDR3, the DNA is TGTGCCAGCTCACGGGAAGGGACAGGGGGCACAGATACGCAGTATTTT.

The chain joins TRBV4-3 to TRBJ2-7, with 9 bases lining up with TRBD1. CDR1 and CDR2 from the germline V gene are LGHNA and YSLEER. This CDR3 is built from 16 residues. The V segment lost 2 bases and the J segment 2 bases; nucleotides outside the gene matches: 7. CDR3 residues: CASSQIGQGKTYEQYF. As DNA, the CDR3 is TGCGCCAGCAGCCAAATAGGACAGGGGAAGACCTACGAGCAGTACTTC.

The chain joins TRBV19 to TRBJ2-4; TRBD2 aligns across 12 bases. V lost 5 bases and J lost 0; bases outside the gene matches: 11. The germline CDR1 and CDR2 sequences are LNHDA and SQIVND (reference sequence). CDR3 length equals 19 residues. CDR3 DNA: TGTGCCAGTAGTCCCCCTTTCCTAGCGGGGGGGTTAGCCAAAAACATTCAGTACTTC. This encodes CASSPPFLAGGLAKNIQYF.

This clone was observed a few times. The chain uses TRBV4-3 and TRBJ2-3, with 8 nucleotides matching TRBD2. The CDR3 contains 16 residues. Per germline, CDR1 LGHNA and CDR2 YSLEER. The V gene end was trimmed by 1 base and the J gene end by 3 bases; junction bases not matched to a gene: 6. The CDR3 DNA is TGCGCCAGCAGCCAAGGGTGGGGACTAGAAACAGATACGCAGTATTTT. It translates to CASSQGWGLETDTQYF.

The chain carries TRBV12-1 and TRBJ1-2. TRBV12-1 is noted as a pseudogene. There are 15 residues in the CDR3. CDR3 bases: TGTGCCAGCAGCTTTGAGGAGCAGCCCTTCTATGGCTACACCTTC. Amino acid sequence: CASSFEEQPFYGYTF.

This clone was seen at least ten times. The identical CDR3 is also encoded by other nucleotide sequences in the sample. The chain employs TRBV6-4 and TRBJ2-3; TRBD2 aligns across 9 bases. Germline CDR1 is MRHNA and CDR2 is SNTAGT. V gave up 0 bases and J gave up 0 bases; unmatched junction bases: 1. The length of the CDR3 is 16 residues. The CDR3 nucleotides are TGTGCCAGCAGTGACTCGGCGGGGGGGAGCACAGATACGCAGTATTTT. Encoded protein: CASSDSAGGSTDTQYF.

V and J are TRBV7-3 and TRBJ2-2; 7 nucleotides line up with TRBD2. Losses at the gene ends were 8 bases for V and 8 bases for J; bases not matched to a gene: 11. CDR3 length: 14 residues. Germline V gene lookup returns CDR1 SGHTA and CDR2 FQGTGA. The CDR3 region is CASSGGVLAGELFF. As DNA, the CDR3 is TGTGCCAGCTCGGGGGGAGTATTAGCGGGGGAGCTGTTTTTT. The full variable domain, completed using reference TRBV7-3 and TRBJ2-2, is GAGVSQTPSNKVTEKGKYVELRCDPISGHTALYWYRQSLGQGPEFLIYFQGTGAADDSGLPNDRFFAVRPEGSVSTLKIQRTERGDSAVYLCASSGGVLAGELFFGEGSRLTVL.

The chain links TRBV7-2 to TRBJ2-5; D is ambiguous. The DNA matches TRBJ2-7 better at its end, which makes the J call doubtful. CDR1 is SGHTA, CDR2 FQGNSA, per germline. The CDR3 is 15 residues long. The CDR3 here is CASSLVLESSYEQYF. DNA of the CDR3: TGTGCCAGCAGCTTAGTGCTAGAATCCTCCTACGAGCAGTACTTC.

This sequence joins TRBV10-3 and TRBJ1-5; D unclear. The CDR3 consists of 16 residues. Trimming pared 3 bases from V and 2 bases from J, leaving 14 bases between. Germline lookup yields CDR1 ENHRY and CDR2 SYGVKD. CDR3 sequence (DNA): TGTGCCATCAGTGAACGGGTTCCCTTGGGCAATCAGCCCCAGCATTTT. This gives the protein CAISERVPLGNQPQHF.

V and J are TRBV6-1 and TRBJ2-3; possible D gene TRBD2, 7 bases. Germline CDR1 MNHNS, CDR2 SASEGT. This CDR3 region has 15 residues. Trimming pared 1 base from V and 2 bases from J, leaving 10 bases between. CDR3 loop: CASSEGGGHTDTQYF. The CDR3 DNA sequence: TGTGCCAGCAGTGAAGGGGGGGGGCACACAGATACGCAGTATTTT.

The CDR3 region has the DNA TGTGCCAGCAGCGTGACAGGGGTGGGTTCACCCCTCCACTTT. The encoded protein is CASSVTGVGSPLHF. The chain couples TRBV9 to TRBJ1-6, with 8 nucleotides matching TRBD1. Germline V CDR1 and CDR2: SGDLS, YYNGEE. The junction had 4 bases not matched to a gene; V was cut back by 2 bases and J by 9 bases. The CDR3 totals 14 residues. Drawing the rest from reference TRBV9 and TRBJ1-6, the complete variable domain is DSGVTQTPKHLITATGQRVTLRCSPRSGDLSVYWYQQSLDQGLQFLIQYYNGEERAKGNILERFSAQQFPDLHSELNLSSLELGDSALYFCASSVTGVGSPLHFGNGTRLTVT.

The chain links TRBV7-9 to TRBJ1-1; 8 positions agree with TRBD1. The CDR3 length is 13 residues. The ends lost 5 bases at V and 5 bases at J; junction bases unmatched: 4. The V gene's germline CDR1 is SEHNR and CDR2 FQNEAQ (reference sequence). The CDR3 DNA is TGTGCCAGCAGCAACACAGGGGGGACTGAAGCTTTCTTT. This translates into CASSNTGGTEAFF. Drawing the rest from reference TRBV7-9 and TRBJ1-1, the complete variable domain is DTGVSQNPRHKITKRGQNVTFRCDPISEHNRLYWYRQTLGQGPEFLTYFQNEAQLEKSRLLSDRFSAERPKGSFSTLEIQRTEQGDSAMYLCASSNTGGTEAFFGQGTRLTVV.

This clone turned up a few times. The chain employs TRBV28 and TRBJ1-1, with 7 bases that match TRBD1. With 5 bases clipped from V and 4 bases from J, the junction kept 10 bases outside the gene matches. Looked up from germline, CDR1 is MDHEN and CDR2 is SYDVKM. The CDR3 covers 15 residues. The CDR3 nucleotides read TGTGCCAGCAGTGAGCTAGACAGGGTTCGCACTGAAGCTTTCTTT. Its protein is CASSELDRVRTEAFF.

The chain joins TRBV11-2 to TRBJ1-1; no definite D call. V dropped 1 base and J dropped 1 base, with 4 bases sitting between them. The length of the CDR3 is 13 residues. Germline CDR1 is SGHAT and CDR2 is FQNNGV. Written as DNA, the CDR3 is TGTGCCAGCAGCTTAGCGGGGAACACTGAAGCTTTCTTT. Translating gives CASSLAGNTEAFF.